The 8 T cell receptor beta chains in this list originate from one sample, sequenced in a study of T cells in Graves' hyperthyroidism and ophthalmopathy (dated by TCRdb to about 2019). Library construction relied on multiplex PCR. TCRdb records Illumina HiSeq 2000 as the sequencer. The TCR beta CDR3 regions were amplified from RNA transcripts. The first round of RT-PCR for the TCR CDR3 was performed with the HTBI primer set and the Qiagen OneStep RT-PCR kit. TCRdb reworked the public reads: Q25 trimming with fastp, MiXCR clone assembly, productive beta chains retained. Rows with one shared CDR3 protein collapse into an entry with the most common genes and DNA. This sample is represented by approximately 300,000 distinct CDR3 sequences; roughly 15% of them were singletons. The biggest ten clones account for roughly 31% of the sample. Sequenced material: blood. Receptors originate from a young man with Graves' hyperthyroidism.

This clonotype showed up many times. The rearrangement uses TRBV12-3 or TRBV12-4 and TRBJ2-1; D is perhaps TRBD2 (6 bases). Between the trimmed V and J ends, which lost 1 base and 8 bases, there was a span of 15 bases. CDR3 size: 15 residues. The CDR3 DNA reads as TGTGCCAGCAGTTTAGGAGGTATGGGGGAGGATGAGCAGTTCTTC. It yields the protein CASSLGGMGEDEQFF.

This clonotype was counted only a few times. This rearrangement joins TRBV20-1 to TRBJ1-5, with D hard to call. Germline CDR1 is DFQATT and CDR2 is SNEGSKA (reference sequence). The germline V and J ends were trimmed by 0 bases and 4 bases, with 16 bases remaining between them. The CDR3 runs 16 residues. CDR3: CSARDRANGPNQPQHF. The CDR3 DNA follows: TGCAGTGCTAGAGATCGTGCCAACGGCCCGAATCAGCCCCAGCATTTT.

The J gene is TRBJ2-3, the V gene TRBV20-1, with 10 bases lining up with TRBD2. The length of the CDR3 is 13 residues. CDR1 is DFQATT and CDR2 is SNEGSKA in the germline V gene (reference sequence). CDR3 residues: CSGLADTTDTQYF. The CDR3 nucleotides are TGCAGCGGACTAGCGGACACCACAGATACGCAGTATTTT.

Ten or more counts support this clonotype. V usage is TRBV11-2 and J usage is TRBJ2-7, with D possibly being TRBD1 or TRBD2 (5 bases each). V lost 5 bases and J 0 bases, leaving 14 bases between the germline ends. The CDR3 runs 15 residues. The germline CDR1 and CDR2 sequences are SGHAT and FQNNGV. Here the CDR3 DNA reads TGTGCCAGCAGCCGACTTGGGGGTTCCTCCTACGAGCAGTACTTC. This codes for CASSRLGGSSYEQYF.

This clonotype was picked up many times. This sequence joins TRBV2 and TRBJ2-1, with 14 bases matching TRBD2. CDR3 size: 19 residues. Per the germline V gene, CDR1 is SNHLY and CDR2 is FYNNEI. Trimming removed 7 bases from V and 2 bases from J; junction bases left unmatched: 13. CDR3 DNA: TGTGCCAGCAAAAACACCGGGACTAGCGGGAGTTCAACCTACAATGAGCAGTTCTTC. Encoded protein: CASKNTGTSGSSTYNEQFF.

This clonotype showed up many times. This chain connects TRBV2 to TRBJ1-4, with D possibly being TRBD1 (6 bases). The V and J ends lost 6 bases and 7 bases respectively, with 12 bases between them. The CDR3 runs 13 residues. Germline CDR1 SNHLY, CDR2 FYNNEI. DNA of the CDR3: TGTGCCAGCAGCCCGCAGGGGAGTGAAAAACTGTTTTTT. It is translated as CASSPQGSEKLFF.

This clonotype showed up just a few times. V usage is TRBV6-1 and J usage is TRBJ2-3; a possible D gene is TRBD2 (5 bases). V lost 4 bases to trimming and J lost 0 bases, with 5 bases between them. CDR3 length equals 13 residues. Per germline, CDR1 MNHNS and CDR2 SASEGT. The DNA for the CDR3 is TGTGCCAGCAGTGTAGCGAGCACAGATACGCAGTATTTT. This sequence encodes CASSVASTDTQYF.

This clonotype was seen only a few times. This chain connects TRBV20-1 to TRBJ1-2, with D possibly matching TRBD1 (5 bases). This CDR3 region has 11 residues. CDR1 DFQATT and CDR2 SNEGSKA come from the germline V gene (reference sequence). V was cut by 1 base and J by 11 bases, with 11 bases left in between. The CDR3 sequence is CSARVGQGYTF. As DNA, the CDR3 is TGCAGTGCTAGAGTGGGGCAGGGTTACACCTTC.